Below are 3 T cell receptor beta chains sequenced from a single sample in a study of T cells after yellow fever vaccination. MiXCR was run by TCRdb on the 5' RACE reads, yielding one entry per CDR3 protein. This sample has about 50,000 distinct CDR3 sequences, with approximately 5.5% found just once. The specimen comprised PBMCs, either bulk or a sorted T-cell subset (CD4+, CD8+, memory, or dextramer-sorted; not recorded which), sampled on the day of the yellow fever booster vaccination. The receptors were gathered from a man between 18 and 35 years old who received the YFV17D yellow fever vaccine.

This clonotype was detected ten times or more. The CDR3 coding sequence is TGCGCCAGCAACATGGGCAGGGTGACCACTGAAGCTTTCTTT. It translates to CASNMGRVTTEAFF. The chain uses TRBV5-1 and TRBJ1-1; a possible D gene is TRBD1 (5 bases). Germline values: CDR1 SGHRS, CDR2 YFSETQ. V shed 6 bases and J shed 4 bases, with 16 bases lying between them. The length of the CDR3 is 14 residues.

This clonotype was detected ten times or more. V is TRBV7-8 and J is TRBJ2-1; 10 bases are a match to TRBD1. CDR1 is SGHVS, CDR2 FQNEAQ, per germline. V shed 4 bases, J shed 8 bases, and the junction held 11 bases outside the gene matches. The CDR3 length is 16 residues. Here the CDR3 DNA reads TGTGCCAGCAGCTATCACCGGGACAGGGGTGGGGATGAGCAGTTCTTC. Protein product: CASSYHRDRGGDEQFF.

This clonotype was detected many times. The rearrangement joins TRBV6-2 or TRBV6-3 to TRBJ1-6; the match to TRBD1 covers 8 bases. V lost 7 bases, J lost 13 bases, and 6 bases stayed unmatched. The CDR3 has 12 amino acids. Germline-derived CDR1 and CDR2 are MNHEY and SVGEGT. CDR3 amino acids: CASTQGAPPLHF. Here the CDR3 DNA reads TGTGCCAGCACCCAGGGGGCACCCCCCCTCCACTTT.